The clone carrying this T cell receptor beta chain showed up just a few times. Extraction yielded at least 6 micrograms of total RNA per sample. For the second PCR, which ran for 7 to 11 cycles, a sample-barcoded 5' primer and a J-beta primer mix were used. TCRdb re-analysed the 5' RACE reads in MiXCR, keeping a single row per CDR3 protein. Here the sample spans fewer than 1.5 million distinct CDR3 sequences, 42% being singletons. These data come from a study of blood T cells in healthy people across ages. The CDR3 runs to 14 residues. V was shortened by 7 bases and J by 10 bases, with 17 bases between the two germline ends. Germline lookup yields CDR1 MNHNS and CDR2 SASEGT.

This sequence was found in a woman younger than 35 in good health. The chain couples TRBV6-1 to TRBJ1-6, with D unresolved. Sequenced sample: blood. The CDR3: CASNEHGVVSPLHF. The CDR3 nucleotides read TGTGCCAGCAACGAGCACGGTGTCGTCTCACCCCTCCACTTT.